Given below is one TCR beta chain in context. What it binds is unknown. The sample comes from a study of vaccination effects on CD4 cells after COVID-19. Background on the study: The participants, recipients of two vaccine doses, got either BNT162b2 or mRNA-1273. Regarding the study as a whole: In the late period after vaccination, infection- and vaccine-induced clones contracted markedly.

TCRdb's table, derived via immunoSEQ multiplex PCR, lists solely in-frame clones and lacks some. The table has roughly 25,000 clones, about three quarters seen once. Expansion of antigen-specific CD4+ T cells with viral peptide pools was carried out by the ViraFEST assay before sequencing. Subsequent to less than twelve days of culture, CD4+ T cells were isolated. PCR confirmed that the person was infected with SARS-CoV-2 between March and December 2020. The culture medium for two million PBMC per well included about 9 IU/ml IL-2 and about 9.9 ug/ml peptides. Trimming shortened V by 0 bases and J by 2 bases, and 12 bases separated the two germline ends. The germline gives CDR1 SQVTM, CDR2 ANQGSEA. This CDR3 is built from 15 residues.

This sequence was found in a human donor who had a prior SARS-CoV-2 infection. The material sequenced was CD4+ T cells from PBMCs cultured with SARS-CoV-2 spike peptides, taken before COVID-19 vaccination. The rearrangement uses TRBV29-1 and TRBJ2-3, with unresolved D. The chain's CDR3 is CSVEDRRLHTDTQYF. In DNA, the CDR3 is TGCAGCGTTGAAGACCGAAGATTACACACAGATACGCAGTATTTT.